This T cell receptor beta chain is drawn from a study of cytomegalovirus exposure and HLA in healthy donors. Whole-study findings and limits: It was taken for granted in presence/absence analyses that sequencing depth across donors was roughly uniform.

With 60 Vbeta and 13 Jbeta primers, the PCR was carried out. Sequencing was performed with immunoSEQ multiplex PCR; in TCRdb, only in-frame clones are kept and a portion is missing. The profile covers around 150,000 clones, with 70% to 75% appearing a single time and approximately 4.4% taken by the ten largest. V lost 3 bases, J lost 5 bases, and 8 bases lay in between. This CDR3 comprises 13 residues. Germline lookup yields CDR1 LNHDA and CDR2 SQIVND (reference sequence). The donors comprised healthy bone marrow donors. This clone was counted ten times or more. Its antigen is as yet unknown. The sample consisted of PBMCs. The sequence derives from a young man in good health and CMV-seropositive. The V and J genes are TRBV19 and TRBJ1-5; possibly TRBD1 for D (5 bases). For the CDR3, the DNA is TGTGCCAGTAGTATCAGGGAGGATCAGCCCCAGCATTTT. This translates into CASSIREDQPQHF.